The present T cell receptor beta chain was sequenced within a study of blood T cell repertoires in COVID-19. Study-level information: Recovered status applied to Cohort 3 donors who had two consecutive negative PCRs. It also applied to those with clearance or with symptom resolution. COVID-19 samples collected from the United States, Italy and Spain covered acute and convalescent phases.

The data were produced by immunoSEQ multiplex PCR, yet TCRdb's version contains in-frame clones alone and is incomplete. This sample has around 200,000 clones, with around 85% found just once. Cohort assignment relied on participant-reported clinical history. The V end was cut by 0 bases, the J end by 4 bases, with 7 bases between. The CDR3 has 13 residues. Germline V CDR1 and CDR2: SGHDT, YYEEEE. With regard to this clone: The same CDR3 can be traced to other DNA sequences in this sample.

The TCR sequence derives from a woman between 45 and 65 years old in a cohort exposed to, infected with or recovered from COVID-19 (not recorded which). The V and J genes are TRBV5-6 and TRBJ1-1, with unresolved D. Specimen: PBMCs or T cells enriched from blood (not recorded which). CDR3 coding DNA: TGTGCCAGCAGCTTGGTGGCAGGCACTGAAGCTTTCTTT. Translating gives CASSLVAGTEAFF.